A selection of T cell receptor beta chains follows, all from one sample in a study of CD8+CD57+ T cells in acquired aplastic anemia. TCRdb reprocessed the reads via MiXCR and lists one record per CDR3 protein. This sample carries 200,000 to 300,000 distinct CDR3 sequences, around 45% of them seen once, and the ten largest clones take approximately 7.8%. Sample: sorted CD4+, CD8+, or CD8+CD57+ T cells (not recorded which) from PBMCs. Receptors originate from a human donor with aplastic anemia. Both conserved end residues are part of each CDR3. Fields, in order: J gene, CDR3 length, D gene, V gene, clone size, CDR3 protein, CDR3 DNA. A D gene is named only where the DNA matches it firmly. Clone size is not always given. Where it is, it says once, few, many or a class for expanded clones.

TRBJ2-1 12 . TRBV29-1 . CSVATAYNEQFF TGCAGCGTTGCAACGGCCTACAATGAGCAGTTCTTC
TRBJ1-5 16 TRBD1 TRBV25-1 once CASSDHGTGYNQPQHF TGTGCCAGCAGTGACCATGGGACAGGGTATAATCAGCCCCAGCATTTT
TRBJ1-1 16 . TRBV5-8 many CASSLDRQDVSTEAFF TGTGCCAGCAGCTTGGATCGACAGGATGTGTCCACTGAAGCTTTCTTT
TRBJ1-2 15 TRBD1 TRBV7-9 . CASQRWGQSNYGYTF TGTGCCAGCCAAAGATGGGGACAGAGTAACTATGGCTACACCTTC
TRBJ2-3 15 TRBD1 TRBV7-2 . CASSDPGQEIDTQYF TGTGCCAGCAGTGATCCGGGACAGGAAATAGATACGCAGTATTTT
TRBJ2-7 16 TRBD1 TRBV7-9 . CASSLRYDRVLYEQYF TGTGCCAGCAGCCTAAGGTATGACAGGGTTCTCTACGAGCAGTACTTC
TRBJ2-5 13 . TRBV12-5 . CASGGQSQETQYF TGTGCTAGTGGAGGACAGTCCCAAGAGACCCAGTACTTC
TRBJ2-3 15 . TRBV20-1 . CSAPSRTTITDTQYF TGCAGTGCCCCTTCGAGGACTACGATTACAGATACGCAGTATTTT
TRBJ2-7 13 . TRBV5-6 once CASGSLSSYEQYF TGTGCCAGCGGCAGCCTTAGCTCCTACGAGCAGTACTTC
TRBJ1-1 12 . TRBV24-1 many CATSEGTNEAFF TGTGCCACCAGTGAGGGGACTAATGAAGCTTTCTTT
TRBJ2-1 16 TRBD1 TRBV7-2 . CASSYLNRGSYNEQFF TGTGCCAGCAGTTACTTAAACAGGGGTTCCTACAATGAGCAGTTCTTC
TRBJ2-7 16 . TRBV7-9 . CASSLLGDTEAIEQYF TGTGCCAGCAGCTTACTAGGGGACACTGAAGCTATCGAGCAGTACTTC
TRBJ2-7 14 TRBD2 TRBV7-2 . CAGSLARGAGEQYF TGTGCCGGCAGCTTAGCGCGGGGGGCTGGCGAGCAGTACTTC
TRBJ1-5 13 . TRBV13 many CASSMGRGGPQHF TGTGCCAGCAGCATGGGGAGGGGAGGGCCCCAGCATTTT
TRBJ1-5 14 . TRBV12-3/TRBV12-4 . CASSLIQGSQPQHF TGTGCCAGCAGTTTAATCCAGGGAAGTCAGCCCCAGCATTTT
TRBJ2-3 12 . TRBV19 . CATSGQTDTQYF TGTGCCACCTCGGGCCAGACAGATACGCAGTATTTT
TRBJ2-5 19 . TRBV19 many CASRLGYRPTGTSQETQYF TGTGCCAGTAGGTTGGGGTACCGGCCGACCGGGACTTCACAAGAGACCCAGTACTTC
TRBJ2-7 12 . TRBV4-1 few CASSQDPPEQYF TGCGCCAGCAGCCAAGATCCCCCCGAGCAGTACTTC
TRBJ2-1 16 TRBD2 TRBV2 few CASSEGTSGAYNEQFF TGTGCCAGCAGTGAAGGGACTAGCGGAGCCTACAATGAGCAGTTCTTC
TRBJ2-7 16 . TRBV4-2 few CASSQEVGAPSYEQYF TGTGCCAGCAGCCAAGAGGTAGGGGCGCCTTCCTACGAGCAGTACTTC
TRBJ2-2 11 . TRBV24-1 . CATTPPWELFF TGTGCCACAACACCGCCCTGGGAGCTGTTTTTT
TRBJ2-2 15 . TRBV4-3 . CASSQVSGTAGELFF TGCGCCAGCAGCCAAGTTTCAGGGACCGCCGGGGAGCTGTTTTTT